The source of this T cell receptor (beta chain) is a study of T-cell memory formation after mild COVID-19. Whole-study findings and limits: A subset of responding clones appeared in pre-infection memory, suggesting cross-reactive memory joined.

A few counts support this clonotype. Its antigen is not known. Libraries for TCRalpha and TCRbeta carried sample barcodes and unique molecular identifiers via 5'RACE. TCRdb analysed the 5' RACE reads with MiXCR anew, one entry per CDR3 protein. Of approximately 260,000 distinct CDR3 sequences detected, over 15% appear once; the ten largest clones hold 22%. This CDR3 is built from 13 residues. CDR1 and CDR2 (germline): MNHEY, SVGEGT. V lost 6 bases and J lost 5, with 10 bases in between. Material for sequencing was PBMCs or a T cell subset sorted from them (not recorded which). The V call is TRBV6-2 or TRBV6-3, the J call TRBJ2-2, with D possibly matching TRBD1 (6 bases). The clonotype was recovered from a man aged 18 to 29 who had mild COVID-19 (a few samples of this study predate the infection). Cell type and time point are not known. CDR3 sequence reads: CASRQGRTGELFF. In DNA form, the CDR3 reads TGTGCCAGCAGACAGGGCCGTACCGGGGAGCTGTTTTTT.